This entry lists 8 T cell receptor beta chains sequenced from one sample in a study of cytomegalovirus exposure and HLA in healthy donors. Clones were sequenced by immunoSEQ multiplex PCR, and TCRdb holds only the in-frame ones, with some missing. This sample carries about 64,000 clones, around nine tenths of them seen once, and the ten largest clones take around 1.7%. The sequencing input was PBMCs. These receptor sequences come from a woman aged 18-29 years in good health and CMV-seronegative.

The rearrangement links TRBV4-3 to TRBJ2-2; maybe TRBD1 (8 bases). CDR1 is LGHNA, CDR2 YSLEER, per germline. With 2 bases removed from V and 4 bases from J, the gap between germline ends came to 14 bases. This CDR3 is 16 amino acids long. The CDR3 nucleotides read TGCGCCAGCAGCCAACTCACAGGGGGGGGCACCGGGGAGCTGTTTTTT. It codes for CASSQLTGGGTGELFF.

The chain recombines TRBV30 with TRBJ2-7; D perhaps matches TRBD1 (6 bases). The CDR3 has 12 amino acids. The germline V gene has CDR1 GTSNPN and CDR2 SVGIG (reference sequence). V lost 0 bases and J lost 3, with 6 bases in between. The CDR3 protein is CAWSVQGYEQYF. The CDR3 DNA sequence: TGTGCCTGGAGTGTACAGGGCTACGAGCAGTACTTC.

V gene TRBV27 combines with J gene TRBJ2-3; no clear D gene. This CDR3 is built from 13 residues. The germline CDR1 and CDR2 sequences are MNHEY and SMNVEV (reference sequence). V was shortened by 3 bases and J by 6 bases, with 10 bases between the two germline ends. The CDR3 region is CASSLGRPDTQYF. DNA of the CDR3: TGTGCCAGCAGTTTGGGCAGACCCGATACGCAGTATTTT.

The chain recombines TRBV10-1 with TRBJ2-1; no firm D call. V was cut by 10 bases and J by 0 bases, with 16 bases left in between. This CDR3 comprises 15 residues. Germline values: CDR1 WNHNN, CDR2 SYGVQD (reference sequence). The CDR3 bases are TGCGCCACTTCTGCGAGGAGAGACTCCTACAATGAGCAGTTCTTC. Amino acids: CATSARRDSYNEQFF.

The chain links TRBV5-1 to TRBJ2-1; possible D gene TRBD2, 7 bases. The V gene's germline CDR1 is SGHRS and CDR2 YFSETQ. The CDR3 is made up of 16 amino acids. Trimming removed 4 bases at V and 4 bases at J, with 18 bases between. CDR3: CASSPGGRAWYNEQFF. The CDR3, as DNA: TGCGCCAGCAGCCCGGGGGGCCGAGCGTGGTACAATGAGCAGTTCTTC.

The V gene is TRBV11-3, the J gene TRBJ2-3; D unresolved. With 2 bases removed from V and 5 bases from J, the gap between germline ends came to 8 bases. Germline CDR1 reads SGHNT; CDR2 reads YENEEA. The CDR3 spans 13 residues. Here the CDR3 DNA reads TGTGCCAGCAGCTTAAACTCGGGAGATACGCAGTATTTT. Protein product: CASSLNSGDTQYF. Together with reference TRBV11-3 and TRBJ2-3, the CDR3 gives the full variable domain: EAGVVQSPRYKIIEKKQPVAFWCNPISGHNTLYWYLQNLGQGPELLIRYENEEAVDDSQLPKDRFSAERLKGVDSTLKIQPAELGDSAVYLCASSLNSGDTQYFGPGTRLTVL.

With regard to this clone: Mismatch with germline at one junction end may stem from a read error. The chain employs TRBV7-7 and TRBJ2-1, with 8 bases fitting TRBD2. This CDR3 is 15 amino acids long. The germline V gene has CDR1 SSHAT and CDR2 FNYEAQ (reference sequence). The CDR3 nucleotides read TGTGCTAGCAGCTTATCGGGCGGGGGGTACAATGAGCAGTTCTTC. Protein: CASSLSGGGYNEQFF.

The V gene is TRBV5-1, the J gene TRBJ2-6, with TRBD1 as a possible D gene (5 bases). Germline V gives CDR1 SGHRS, CDR2 YFSETQ. Deletions cut 0 bases from V and 2 bases from J, with 6 bases between. The CDR3 has 15 residues. CDR3 protein: CASSLEGAGANVLTF. The CDR3 nucleotides are TGCGCCAGCAGCTTGGAAGGGGCTGGGGCCAACGTCCTGACTTTC. Variable domain in full (rest from reference TRBV5-1 and TRBJ2-6): KAGVTQTPRYLIKTRGQQVTLSCSPISGHRSVSWYQQTPGQGLQFLFEYFSETQRNKGNFPGRFSGRQFSNSRSEMNVSTLELGDSALYLCASSLEGAGANVLTFGAGSRLTVL.